The following is a TCR beta chain sequence with its context. The antigen is undetermined. Authors' data handling: With immunoSEQ giving junction-only sequences and no quality scores, filtering differed. Some clones are missing from TCRdb's copy, which holds only in-frame ones; the method was immunoSEQ multiplex PCR. That table gives V, J and clone size, and the DNA gave D and trimming. The sample holds roughly 650,000 clones, roughly 97% seen once. This sample was included in a study of shared clonotypes between healthy human individuals. In the study overall: The study used three CD4 naive, three CD4 memory, two CD8 naive and one CD8 memory plate per donor.

CDR3 length equals 17 residues. Germline lookup yields CDR1 SNHLY and CDR2 FYNNEI. The ends lost 5 bases at V and 2 bases at J; junction bases unmatched: 8. Study-level points and caveats: An anticipated effect of sequencing depth on clonotype sharing among donors was recognized.

This chain links TRBV2 with TRBJ1-4, with TRBD1 identical over 10 bases. The sample was naive CD4+ T cells sorted from blood. The sample's subset: CD45RA+ positively selected. The clonotype originates from a woman between 25 and 40 years old in good health. The CDR3 DNA sequence: TGTGCCAGCAGTCCATCTGACAGGGGGCTCACTAATGAAAAACTGTTTTTT. The encoded protein is CASSPSDRGLTNEKLFF.